This T cell receptor (beta chain) was observed in a study of vaccination effects on CD4 cells after COVID-19. Whole-study context: Post-vaccine samples followed the second dose by a median of 72 days.

Whole-study findings and limits: Early timepoints after infection were absent, and convalescent patients were few in the study.

V lost 1 base and J lost 4; bases outside the gene matches: 13. The CDR3 is 18 residues long. CDR1 is SGDLS and CDR2 is YYNGEE in the germline V gene. The method was immunoSEQ multiplex PCR; TCRdb's version includes in-frame clones alone and lacks a portion of them. The repertoire has 57,000 or so clones, roughly 73% of them found once; the top ten carry 1.2%. Expansion with viral peptide pools was applied to antigen-specific CD4+ T cells by the ViraFEST assay prior to sequencing. At the end of more than 8 days of culture, CD4+ T cells were isolated. All study participants received two doses of BNT162b2 or mRNA-1273 vaccine. People in the vaccine group had not been infected with SARS-CoV-2 before, and their nucleocapsid antibodies were negative. Supplemented with 8.5 to 10 IU/ml IL-2 and 7.5 to 10 ug/ml peptides, 2 million to 2.5 million PBMC per well were kept in culture. A few counts support this clone. What it binds is not known.

The sequence was obtained from a human donor who received a COVID-19 vaccine. The chain joins TRBV9 to TRBJ1-3, with 8 positions matching TRBD1. Here the sequenced sample was CD4+ T cells from PBMCs cultured with HCoV-229E spike peptides, taken after COVID-19 vaccination. CDR3 in amino acids: CASSVTPRAAGGGNTIYF. For the CDR3, the DNA is TGTGCCAGCAGCGTAACCCCTCGGGCGGCAGGGGGCGGAAACACCATATATTTT.